Listed below are T cell receptor beta chains from one sample, sequenced in a study of control samples from healthy donors and cancer patients. Method: immunoSEQ multiplex PCR; TCRdb's copy keeps in-frame clones and lacks some. The table includes over 200,000 clones, about 80% detected once. Input material: PBMCs. These receptors were collected from a woman between 55 and 75 years old with lung cancer. The CDR3 runs from the conserved cysteine through the conserved F or W. The D gene is left open where the match is weak. Not every row has a clone size; where given, it reads once, few, many or a size class.

len: 15; v_gene: TRBV6-6; d_gene: .; abundance: .; j_gene: TRBJ2-2; CDR3nt: TGTGCCAGCAGTTACTCGGGGTCAAGTAACGGGGAGCTGTTTTTT; CDR3aa: CASSYSGSSNGELFF
len: 15; v_gene: TRBV7-9; d_gene: .; abundance: few; j_gene: TRBJ1-3; CDR3nt: TGTGCCAGCAGCCGATCGTCAGATCCTGGAAACACCATATATTTT; CDR3aa: CASSRSSDPGNTIYF
len: 12; v_gene: TRBV2; d_gene: TRBD2; abundance: .; j_gene: TRBJ2-5; CDR3nt: TGTGCCAGCAGGCGGGAGTACGAGACCCAGTACTTC; CDR3aa: CASRREYETQYF
len: 13; v_gene: TRBV6-1; d_gene: .; abundance: .; j_gene: TRBJ1-1; CDR3nt: TGTGCCAGCACCACGGACAGGAACACTGAAGCTTTCTTT; CDR3aa: CASTTDRNTEAFF
len: 14; v_gene: TRBV5-1; d_gene: TRBD2; abundance: .; j_gene: TRBJ2-7; CDR3nt: TGCGCCAGCAGCCCGGGACTAGCGGACCACGAGCAGTACTTC; CDR3aa: CASSPGLADHEQYF
len: 14; v_gene: TRBV5-1; d_gene: TRBD1; abundance: .; j_gene: TRBJ1-2; CDR3nt: TGCGCCAGCAGCGATGGACAGGGCCCGGGTGGCTACACCTTC; CDR3aa: CASSDGQGPGGYTF
len: 15; v_gene: TRBV5-1; d_gene: TRBD1; abundance: .; j_gene: TRBJ1-5; CDR3nt: TGCGCCAGCAGCCAGGGACAGGGGGTTAATCAGCCCCAGCATTTT; CDR3aa: CASSQGQGVNQPQHF
len: 17; v_gene: TRBV15; d_gene: .; abundance: few; j_gene: TRBJ1-5; CDR3nt: TGTGCCACCACCCGAGAGTCCGCCGGATATAGCAATCAGCCCCAGCATTTT; CDR3aa: CATTRESAGYSNQPQHF
len: 15; v_gene: TRBV3-1/TRBV3-2; d_gene: .; abundance: .; j_gene: TRBJ1-1; CDR3nt: TGTGCCAGCAGCCGAACAGGGCCCTTGAACACTGAAGCTTTCTTT; CDR3aa: CASSRTGPLNTEAFF
len: 18; v_gene: TRBV21-1; d_gene: .; abundance: .; j_gene: TRBJ2-7; CDR3nt: TGTGCCAGCAGCAAATTTGATAATGGGCACCTCAACTCCTACGAGCAGTACTTC; CDR3aa: CASSKFDNGHLNSYEQYF
len: 14; v_gene: TRBV5-1; d_gene: .; abundance: .; j_gene: TRBJ2-7; CDR3nt: TGCGCCAGCAGCTTGGGACTGGGGGCGGGGGAGCAGTACTTC; CDR3aa: CASSLGLGAGEQYF
len: 14; v_gene: TRBV10-2; d_gene: .; abundance: .; j_gene: TRBJ1-5; CDR3nt: TGCGCCAGCAGTGGGGGGGAATGGGATCAGCCCCAGCATTTT; CDR3aa: CASSGGEWDQPQHF
len: 15; v_gene: TRBV4-1; d_gene: TRBD1; abundance: .; j_gene: TRBJ2-1; CDR3nt: TGCGCCAGCAGTCGACAGGGGGCGTCCTACAATGAGCAGTTCTTC; CDR3aa: CASSRQGASYNEQFF
len: 13; v_gene: TRBV30; d_gene: TRBD1; abundance: once; j_gene: TRBJ2-2; CDR3nt: TGTGCCTGGAGACAGGGGGGCACCGGGGAGCTGTTTTTT; CDR3aa: CAWRQGGTGELFF
len: 19; v_gene: TRBV4-1; d_gene: .; abundance: .; j_gene: TRBJ1-2; CDR3nt: TGCGCCAGCAGCCAAGCCCGGGACAACTCCCGACACGCTAACTATGGCTACACCTTC; CDR3aa: CASSQARDNSRHANYGYTF
len: 16; v_gene: TRBV7-6; d_gene: .; abundance: .; j_gene: TRBJ2-2; CDR3nt: TGTGCCAGCAGCGTTGCCAGTCGGGGCAACACCGGGGAGCTGTTTTTT; CDR3aa: CASSVASRGNTGELFF
len: 17; v_gene: TRBV4-1; d_gene: .; abundance: .; j_gene: TRBJ1-3; CDR3nt: TGCGCCAGCAGCCAGTCGTCGAGGGTGATCTCTGGAAACACCATATATTTT; CDR3aa: CASSQSSRVISGNTIYF
len: 15; v_gene: TRBV21-1; d_gene: .; abundance: once; j_gene: TRBJ2-3; CDR3nt: TGTGCCATTCCCGGGAGCCCTAGGTTTGGAGATACGCAGTATTTT; CDR3aa: CAIPGSPRFGDTQYF
len: 13; v_gene: TRBV2; d_gene: TRBD1; abundance: .; j_gene: TRBJ2-7; CDR3nt: TGTGCCAGCACGAGACAGGGGGCAGGCGAGCAGTACTTC; CDR3aa: CASTRQGAGEQYF
len: 11; v_gene: TRBV7-9; d_gene: .; abundance: .; j_gene: TRBJ2-7; CDR3nt: TGTGCCAGCAGCCCCTTAGGCGAGCAGTACTTC; CDR3aa: CASSPLGEQYF
len: 15; v_gene: TRBV2; d_gene: TRBD2; abundance: .; j_gene: TRBJ2-5; CDR3nt: TGTGCCAGCACAAAGGCGGGAGGGGTCGGCGAGACCCAGTACTTC; CDR3aa: CASTKAGGVGETQYF
len: 17; v_gene: TRBV5-1; d_gene: TRBD1; abundance: .; j_gene: TRBJ2-1; CDR3nt: TGCGCCAGCAGCCCGCTGGGACAGGCGAGCTCCTACAATGAGCAGTTCTTC; CDR3aa: CASSPLGQASSYNEQFF
len: 17; v_gene: TRBV5-1; d_gene: .; abundance: .; j_gene: TRBJ2-3; CDR3nt: TGCGCCAGCAGCTTGACACGGCAAACCTCTGGCACAGATACGCAGTATTTT; CDR3aa: CASSLTRQTSGTDTQYF